This T cell receptor beta chain stems from a study of blood T cell repertoires in COVID-19 (dated by TCRdb to the early 2020s). With regard to the full study: The collaborator samples originated in the United States, Italy and Spain and spanned the acute and convalescent phases of COVID-19. The material from the prospective study consisted of cDNA or gDNA derived from T cells, B-cell-depleted T cells, or PBMCs. The dataset comprised deeply sampled blood TCRbeta repertoires from subjects exposed to, actively infected with, or recovered from COVID-19. The repertoires were released in a freely available public database meant as a resource for research on the immune response to SARS-CoV-2. Samples were obtained from the ongoing ImmuneRACE study (first 160 participants) and from over 1,000 subjects provided by 6 global collaborators. A de-identified subject ID, COVID-19 status, age in years and sex were almost always included in the sample metadata. Where available, HLA class I and class II types were obtained from metadata supplied by the sample provider rather than from assay-based typing.

Turning to this clone: What this receptor recognizes is not known. Base qualities were left out, and no much larger clone turns up one base away.

In the prospective study, participants were roughly 18 to 100 years old, resided in 20 to 30 geographic areas of the United States, and were enrolled through a virtual design. Cohort assignment in the prospective study relied on participant-reported clinical history from a screening survey and a study questionnaire. Recovered participants in ImmuneRACE Cohort 3 were defined as having two consecutive negative NP/OP PCR tests, clearance from a healthcare professional, or resolution of symptoms. In the prospective study, whole blood, serum and a nasopharyngeal or oropharyngeal swab were collected from each participant by mobile phlebotomists. Additional blood draws and questionnaires over an approximately 2-month period could optionally be provided by prospective study participants. Prospective study blood samples were shipped either frozen or at room temperature before DNA extraction. Paper-wide results and their limitations: How much clinical and demographic metadata was included differed by source and by participant, and the metadata was provided uncurated.

The immunoSEQ Assay, a bias-controlled multiplex PCR, was used to amplify TCRbeta CDR3 regions from genomic DNA. The authors processed their data as follows. Within the assay, amplification of reference gene primers was used to estimate how many nucleated cells each sample contained. Sequence reads were collapsed and filtered to measure the absolute abundance of every unique TCRbeta CDR3 rearrangement. For each sample, productive Simpson clonality was calculated as the square root of Simpson's diversity index over productive rearrangements. Held by TCRdb, this immuneACCESS table contains in-frame sequences only and omits some clones. Under half of the omission traces to an unresolved V gene where checked; the cause of the rest is unknown. V and J calls and clone size follow that table, whereas D and trimming were derived from the DNA. This sample lists about 250,000 clones; around 86% were detected once. Jointly, the top ten make up over 1.5% of the sample.

CDR1 is given as SGHRS and CDR2 as YFSETQ, both from the germline V gene. Counted from cysteine to phenylalanine, this CDR3 has 15 amino acids. Of all the DNA, just the CDR3 is kept, 45 bases in frame from base 1. The germline V and J ends show losses of 4 bases and 7 bases respectively, and no gene match explains 7 bases of the junction. The sequence derives from a man aged 40-49 years who had recovered from COVID-19. The sequencing input was PBMCs or T cells enriched from blood (not recorded which). Here the chain combines TRBV5-1 and TRBJ2-1; 11 junctional bases match TRBD2. The sequenced DNA is TGCGCCAGCAGCCCCTTTAGCGGGAGGGGTAATGAGCAGTTCTTC. It is translated as CASSPFSGRGNEQFF.